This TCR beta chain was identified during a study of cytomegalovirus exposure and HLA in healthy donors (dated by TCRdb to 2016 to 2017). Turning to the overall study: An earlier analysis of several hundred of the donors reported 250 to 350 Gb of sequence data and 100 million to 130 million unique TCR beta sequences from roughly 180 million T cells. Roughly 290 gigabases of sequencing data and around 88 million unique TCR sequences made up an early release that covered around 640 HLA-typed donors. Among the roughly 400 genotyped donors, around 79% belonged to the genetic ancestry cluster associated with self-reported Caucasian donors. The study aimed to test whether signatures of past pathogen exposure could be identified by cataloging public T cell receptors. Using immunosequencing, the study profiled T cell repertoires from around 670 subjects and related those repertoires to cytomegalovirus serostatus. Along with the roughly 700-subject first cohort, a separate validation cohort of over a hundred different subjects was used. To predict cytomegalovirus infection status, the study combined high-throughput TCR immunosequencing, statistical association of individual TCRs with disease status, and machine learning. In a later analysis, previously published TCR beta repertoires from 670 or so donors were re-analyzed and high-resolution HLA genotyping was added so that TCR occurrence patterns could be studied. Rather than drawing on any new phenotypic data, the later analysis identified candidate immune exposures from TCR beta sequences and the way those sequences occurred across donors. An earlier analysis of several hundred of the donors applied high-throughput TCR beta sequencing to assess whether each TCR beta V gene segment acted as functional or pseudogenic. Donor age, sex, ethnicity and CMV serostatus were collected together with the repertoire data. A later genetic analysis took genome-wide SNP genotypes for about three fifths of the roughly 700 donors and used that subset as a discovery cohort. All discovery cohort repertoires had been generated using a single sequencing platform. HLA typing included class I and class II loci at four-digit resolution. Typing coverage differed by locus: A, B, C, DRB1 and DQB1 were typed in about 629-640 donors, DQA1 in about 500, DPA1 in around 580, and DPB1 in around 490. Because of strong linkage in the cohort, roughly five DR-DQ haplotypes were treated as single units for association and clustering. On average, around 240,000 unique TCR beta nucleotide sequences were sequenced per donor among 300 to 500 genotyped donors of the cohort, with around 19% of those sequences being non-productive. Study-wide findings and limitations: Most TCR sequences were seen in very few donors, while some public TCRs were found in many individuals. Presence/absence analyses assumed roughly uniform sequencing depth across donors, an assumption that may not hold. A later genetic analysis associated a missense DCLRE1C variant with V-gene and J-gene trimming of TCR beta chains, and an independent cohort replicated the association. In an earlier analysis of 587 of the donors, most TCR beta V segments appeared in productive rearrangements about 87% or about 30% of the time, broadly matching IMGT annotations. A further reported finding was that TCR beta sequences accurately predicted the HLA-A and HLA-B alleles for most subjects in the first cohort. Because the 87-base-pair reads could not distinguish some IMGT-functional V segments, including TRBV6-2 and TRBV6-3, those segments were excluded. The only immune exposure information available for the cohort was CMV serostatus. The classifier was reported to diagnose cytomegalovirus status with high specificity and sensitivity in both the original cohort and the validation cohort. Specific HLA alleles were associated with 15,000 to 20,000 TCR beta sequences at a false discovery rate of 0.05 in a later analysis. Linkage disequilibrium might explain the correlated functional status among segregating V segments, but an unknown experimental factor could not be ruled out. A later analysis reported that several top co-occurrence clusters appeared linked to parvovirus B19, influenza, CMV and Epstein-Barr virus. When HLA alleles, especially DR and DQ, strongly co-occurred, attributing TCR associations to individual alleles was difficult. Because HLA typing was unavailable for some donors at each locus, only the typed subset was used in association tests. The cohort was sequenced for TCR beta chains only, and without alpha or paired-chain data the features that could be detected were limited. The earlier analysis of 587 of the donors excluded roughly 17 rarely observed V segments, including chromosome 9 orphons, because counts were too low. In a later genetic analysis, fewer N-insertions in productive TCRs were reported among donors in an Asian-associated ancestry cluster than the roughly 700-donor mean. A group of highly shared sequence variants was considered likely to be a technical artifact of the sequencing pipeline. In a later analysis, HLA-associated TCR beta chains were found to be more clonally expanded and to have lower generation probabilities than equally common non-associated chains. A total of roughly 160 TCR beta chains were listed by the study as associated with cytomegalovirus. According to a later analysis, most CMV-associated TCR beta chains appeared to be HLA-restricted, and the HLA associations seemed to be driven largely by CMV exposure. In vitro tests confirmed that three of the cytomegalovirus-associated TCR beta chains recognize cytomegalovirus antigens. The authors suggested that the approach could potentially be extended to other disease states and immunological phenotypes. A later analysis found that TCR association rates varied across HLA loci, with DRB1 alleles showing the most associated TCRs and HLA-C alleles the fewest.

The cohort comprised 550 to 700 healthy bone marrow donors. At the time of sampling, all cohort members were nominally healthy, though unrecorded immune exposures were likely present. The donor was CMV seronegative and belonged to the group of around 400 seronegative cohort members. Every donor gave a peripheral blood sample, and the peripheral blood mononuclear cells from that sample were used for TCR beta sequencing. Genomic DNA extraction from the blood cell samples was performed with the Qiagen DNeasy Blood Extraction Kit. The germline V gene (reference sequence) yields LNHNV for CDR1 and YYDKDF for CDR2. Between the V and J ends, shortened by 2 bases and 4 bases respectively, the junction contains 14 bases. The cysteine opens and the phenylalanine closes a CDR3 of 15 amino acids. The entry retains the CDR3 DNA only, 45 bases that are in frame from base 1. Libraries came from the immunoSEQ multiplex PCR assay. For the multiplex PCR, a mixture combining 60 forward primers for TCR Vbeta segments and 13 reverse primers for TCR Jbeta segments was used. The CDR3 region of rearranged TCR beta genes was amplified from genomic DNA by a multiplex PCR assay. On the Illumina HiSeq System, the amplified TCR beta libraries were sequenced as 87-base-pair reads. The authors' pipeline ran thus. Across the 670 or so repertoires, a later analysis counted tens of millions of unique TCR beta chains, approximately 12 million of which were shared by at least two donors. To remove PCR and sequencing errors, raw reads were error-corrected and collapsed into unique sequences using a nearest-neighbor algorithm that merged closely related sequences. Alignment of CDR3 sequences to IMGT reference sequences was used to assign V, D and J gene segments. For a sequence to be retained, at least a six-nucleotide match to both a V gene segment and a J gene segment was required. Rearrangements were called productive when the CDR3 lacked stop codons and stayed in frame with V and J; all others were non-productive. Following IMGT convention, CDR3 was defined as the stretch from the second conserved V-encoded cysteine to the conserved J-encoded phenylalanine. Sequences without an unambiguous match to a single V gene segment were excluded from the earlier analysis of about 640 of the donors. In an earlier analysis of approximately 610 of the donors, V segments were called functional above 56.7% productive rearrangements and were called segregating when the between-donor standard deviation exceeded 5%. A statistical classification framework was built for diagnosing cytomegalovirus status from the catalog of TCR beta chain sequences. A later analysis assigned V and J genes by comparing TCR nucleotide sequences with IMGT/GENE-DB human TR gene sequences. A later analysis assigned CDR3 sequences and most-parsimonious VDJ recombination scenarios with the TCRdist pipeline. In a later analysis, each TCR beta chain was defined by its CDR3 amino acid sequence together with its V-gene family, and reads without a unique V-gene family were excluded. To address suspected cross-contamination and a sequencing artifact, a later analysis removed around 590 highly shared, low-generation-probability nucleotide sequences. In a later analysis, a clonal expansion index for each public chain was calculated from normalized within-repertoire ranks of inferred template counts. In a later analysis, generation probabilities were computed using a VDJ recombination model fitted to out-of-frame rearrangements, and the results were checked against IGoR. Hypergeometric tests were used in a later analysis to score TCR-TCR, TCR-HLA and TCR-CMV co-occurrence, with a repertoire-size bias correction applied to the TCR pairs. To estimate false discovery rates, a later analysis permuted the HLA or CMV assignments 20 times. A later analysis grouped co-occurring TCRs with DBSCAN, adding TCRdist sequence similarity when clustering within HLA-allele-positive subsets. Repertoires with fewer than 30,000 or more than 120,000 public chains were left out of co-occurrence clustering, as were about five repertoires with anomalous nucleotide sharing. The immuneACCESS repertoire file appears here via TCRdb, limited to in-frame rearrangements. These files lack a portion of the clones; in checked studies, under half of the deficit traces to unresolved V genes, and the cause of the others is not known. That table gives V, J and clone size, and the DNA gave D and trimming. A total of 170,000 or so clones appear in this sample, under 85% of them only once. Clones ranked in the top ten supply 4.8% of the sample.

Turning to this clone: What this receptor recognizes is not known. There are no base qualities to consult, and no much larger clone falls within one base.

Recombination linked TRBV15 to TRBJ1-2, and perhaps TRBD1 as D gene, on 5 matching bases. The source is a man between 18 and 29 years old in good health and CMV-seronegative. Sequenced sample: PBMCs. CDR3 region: CATSRPWTDSYGYTF. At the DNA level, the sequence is TGTGCCACCAGCAGACCCTGGACCGACAGCTATGGCTACACCTTC. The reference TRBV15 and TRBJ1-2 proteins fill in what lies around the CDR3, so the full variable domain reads DAMVIQNPRYQVTQFGKPVTLSCSQTLNHNVMYWYQQKSSQAPKLLFHYYDKDFNNEADTPDNFQSRRPNTSFCFLDIRSPGLGDTAMYLCATSRPWTDSYGYTFGSGTRLTVV.